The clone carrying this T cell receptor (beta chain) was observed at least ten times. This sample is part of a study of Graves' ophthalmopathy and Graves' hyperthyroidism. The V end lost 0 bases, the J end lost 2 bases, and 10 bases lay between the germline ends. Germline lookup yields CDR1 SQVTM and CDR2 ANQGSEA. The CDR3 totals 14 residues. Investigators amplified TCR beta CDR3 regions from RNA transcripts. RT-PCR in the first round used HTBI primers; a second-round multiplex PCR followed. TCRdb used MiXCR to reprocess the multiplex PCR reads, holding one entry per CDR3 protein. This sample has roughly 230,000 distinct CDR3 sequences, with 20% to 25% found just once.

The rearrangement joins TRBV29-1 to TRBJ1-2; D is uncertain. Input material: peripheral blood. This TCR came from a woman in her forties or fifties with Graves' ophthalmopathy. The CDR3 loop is CSVEDPTENYGYTF. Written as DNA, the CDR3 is TGCAGCGTTGAAGACCCCACAGAGAACTATGGCTACACCTTC.